This T cell receptor beta chain came from a study of metastatic and nonmetastatic thyroid tumors. Study summary: Malignant thyroid and benign thyroid patients provided blood and tumor or nodule tissue whose repertoires were compared. General study results and limits: Versus benign nodules, malignant thyroid tumors reportedly had significantly higher TCR beta diversity, in blood and tumor.

None of the patients had undergone any treatment ahead of thyroid surgery. In the source study's methods: Building a distant-metastasis classifier for papillary thyroid cancer drew on CDR3 differences across clinicopathological groups. TCRdb reanalyzed the PCR reads with MiXCR. TCRdb's processing, not the study's, gives the V and J calls here. The sample holds some 20,000 clones, roughly 22% seen once. This clone was picked up many times. What it binds is not known. V trimming: 10 bases; J trimming: 6 bases; junction bases outside the gene matches: 4. The CDR3 spans 14 residues. The germline CDR1 and CDR2 sequences are KGHDR and SFDVKD.

The chain couples TRBV24-1 to TRBJ2-2; 13 bases fit TRBD2. The sequenced sample was tumor tissue. This sequence was found in a male donor with papillary thyroid cancer or a benign thyroid nodule (not recorded which). Some clones in this sample may be carry-over from other donors' samples. The DNA of the CDR3 is TGTGCCACTAGGACTAGCGGGAGTTCCGGGGAGCTGTTTTTT. The encoded protein is CATRTSGSSGELFF.